This T cell receptor (beta chain) came from a study of blood T cell repertoires in COVID-19. Overall study: Collection of acute and convalescent COVID-19 samples took place in the United States, Italy and Spain. T cells, B-cell-depleted T cells, or PBMCs supplied cDNA or gDNA.

Followed over time, Seattle patients had been enrolled while infection was active. In the authors' methods: Scientists estimated how many nucleated cells there were by amplifying reference gene primers. TCRdb's table, derived via immunoSEQ multiplex PCR, lists solely in-frame clones and lacks some. V, J and clone size are taken as reported in that table, and D and trimming were inferred from the DNA itself. The table lists 250,000 to 400,000 clones, 85% to 90% of them singletons. CDR1 and CDR2 (germline): SGHNT, YYREEE (reference sequence). There are 16 residues in the CDR3. V lost 1 base and J 2 bases, leaving 13 bases between the germline ends.

The source is a woman aged 30 to 39 with COVID-19, enrolled during active disease. V gene TRBV5-4 combines with J gene TRBJ1-3; perhaps TRBD1 as D (6 bases). Sequences were obtained from peripheral blood. The CDR3 spells CASSLSQGRTGNTIYF. DNA for the CDR3: TGTGCCAGCAGCTTGTCGCAGGGGAGAACTGGAAACACCATATATTTT.